This TCR beta chain was identified during a study of T-cell memory formation after mild COVID-19. Study at large: Clusters were largely donor specific.

The CDR3 is made up of 14 amino acids. Unmatched junction bases numbered 5, after V lost 4 bases and J lost 5 bases. Germline assignment: CDR1 SQVTM and CDR2 ANQGSEA. This clonotype has just a few counts. Antigen: not known. Via MiXCR, TCRdb re-called the 5' RACE reads, giving one row per CDR3 protein. The data show about 470,000 distinct CDR3 sequences, roughly 25% seen once. Study-wide findings and caveats: Contracting clones, day 15 to 85, had balanced CD4/CD8, and later expanders favored CD4+. The study found contracting CD4+ clones mainly in CM and EM and contracting CD8+ clones in EMRA.

This TCR was sampled from an adult woman who had mild COVID-19 (a few samples of this study predate the infection). Cell type and time point are not known. Sequencing was carried out using PBMCs or a T cell subset sorted from them (not recorded which). The rearrangement uses TRBV29-1 and TRBJ1-6; 7 positions agree with TRBD1. The DNA of the CDR3 is TGCAGCGTTGCCGGGACAGAGAATAATTCACCCCTCCACTTT. This translates into CSVAGTENNSPLHF.